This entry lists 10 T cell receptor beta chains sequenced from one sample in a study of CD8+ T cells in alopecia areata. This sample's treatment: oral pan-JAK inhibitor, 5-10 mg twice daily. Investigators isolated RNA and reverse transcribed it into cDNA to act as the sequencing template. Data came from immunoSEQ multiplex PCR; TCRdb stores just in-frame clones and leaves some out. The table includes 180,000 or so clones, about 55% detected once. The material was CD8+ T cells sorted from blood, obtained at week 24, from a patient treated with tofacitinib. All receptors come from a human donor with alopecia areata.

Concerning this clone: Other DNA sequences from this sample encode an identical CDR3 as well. For the CDR3, the DNA is TGTGCCAGTAGTCCCGGGACAGGCTATGGCTACACCTTC. This codes for CASSPGTGYGYTF. The V and J genes are TRBV19 and TRBJ1-2; 8 positions agree with TRBD1. Trimming cost V 5 bases and J 4 bases; bases outside gene matches: 3. The germline gives CDR1 LNHDA, CDR2 SQIVND (reference sequence). The CDR3 extends over 13 amino acids. The variable domain in full, completed from reference TRBV19 and TRBJ1-2, reads DGGITQSPKYLFRKEGQNVTLSCEQNLNHDAMYWYRQDPGQGLRLIYYSQIVNDFQKGDIAEGYSVSREKKESFPLTVTSAQKNPTAFYLCASSPGTGYGYTFGSGTRLTVV.

The CDR3 region has the DNA TGTGCCAGCAGCTTAGGCATCGGGTATCAGCCCCAGCATTTT. This sequence encodes CASSLGIGYQPQHF. The chain combines TRBV7-8 with TRBJ1-5; the D is unclear. Trimming took off 1 base at V and 5 bases at J, with 9 bases between the two ends. The CDR3 loop spans 14 amino acids. Germline values: CDR1 SGHVS, CDR2 FQNEAQ. Supplemented by reference TRBV7-8 and TRBJ1-5, the full variable domain reads GAGVSQSPRYKVAKRGQDVALRCDPISGHVSLFWYQQALGQGPEFLTYFQNEAQLDKSGLPSDRFFAERPEGSVSTLKIQRTQQEDSAVYLCASSLGIGYQPQHFGDGTRLSIL.

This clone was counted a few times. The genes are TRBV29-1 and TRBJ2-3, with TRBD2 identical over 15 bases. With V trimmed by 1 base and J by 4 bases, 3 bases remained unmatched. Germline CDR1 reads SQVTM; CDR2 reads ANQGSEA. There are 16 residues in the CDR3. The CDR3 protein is CSVEGTSGGESDTQYF. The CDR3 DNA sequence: TGCAGCGTTGAAGGGACTAGCGGGGGGGAATCAGATACGCAGTATTTT.

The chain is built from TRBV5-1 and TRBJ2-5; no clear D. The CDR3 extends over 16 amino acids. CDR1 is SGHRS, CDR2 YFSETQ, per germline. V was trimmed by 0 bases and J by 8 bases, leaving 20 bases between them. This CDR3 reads CASSLASGLYRETQYF. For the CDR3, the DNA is TGCGCCAGCAGCTTGGCCTCAGGTCTCTATAGGGAAACCCAGTACTTC. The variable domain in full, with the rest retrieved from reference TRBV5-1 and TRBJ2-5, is KAGVTQTPRYLIKTRGQQVTLSCSPISGHRSVSWYQQTPGQGLQFLFEYFSETQRNKGNFPGRFSGRQFSNSRSEMNVSTLELGDSALYLCASSLASGLYRETQYFGPGTRLLVL.

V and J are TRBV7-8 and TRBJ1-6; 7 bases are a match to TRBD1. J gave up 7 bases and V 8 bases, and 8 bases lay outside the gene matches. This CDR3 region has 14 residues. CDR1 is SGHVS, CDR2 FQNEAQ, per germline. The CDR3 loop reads CASSQGGTNSPLHF. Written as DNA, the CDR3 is TGTGCCAGCTCCCAGGGGGGAACCAATTCACCCCTCCACTTT.

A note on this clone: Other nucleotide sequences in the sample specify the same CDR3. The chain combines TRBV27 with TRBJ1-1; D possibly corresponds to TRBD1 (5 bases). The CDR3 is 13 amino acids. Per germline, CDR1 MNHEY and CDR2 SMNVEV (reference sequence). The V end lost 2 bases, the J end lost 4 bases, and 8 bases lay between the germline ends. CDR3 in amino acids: CASSLQGSTEAFF. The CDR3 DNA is TGTGCCAGCAGTTTACAGGGCAGCACTGAAGCTTTCTTT.

The CDR3 nucleotides read TGTGCCTGGAGTCCCGGACAGGGACTCCCCGAAGCTTTCTTT. Protein: CAWSPGQGLPEAFF. J is TRBJ1-1 and V is TRBV30; 8 bases are shared with TRBD1. The CDR3 length is 14 residues. Unmatched junction bases numbered 10, after V lost 2 bases and J lost 8 bases. The germline V gene has CDR1 GTSNPN and CDR2 SVGIG (reference sequence). The variable domain in full, completed from reference TRBV30 and TRBJ1-1, reads SQTIHQWPATLVQPVGSPLSLECTVEGTSNPNLYWYRQAAGRGLQLLFYSVGIGQISSEVPQNLSASRPQDRQFILSSKKLLLSDSGFYLCAWSPGQGLPEAFFGQGTRLTVV.

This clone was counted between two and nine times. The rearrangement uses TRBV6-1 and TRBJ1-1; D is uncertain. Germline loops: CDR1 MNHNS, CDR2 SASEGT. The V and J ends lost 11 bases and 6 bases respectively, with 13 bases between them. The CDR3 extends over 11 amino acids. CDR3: CAVKEVAEAFF. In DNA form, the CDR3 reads TGTGCCGTGAAAGAGGTCGCTGAAGCTTTCTTT.

CDR3 bases: TGTGCCAGCGCCAATCACCCGAAAGCTAACTATGGCTACACCTTC. Its protein is CASANHPKANYGYTF. The chain couples TRBV6-5 to TRBJ1-2; D is unresolved. The CDR3 extends over 15 amino acids. The germline V and J ends were trimmed by 8 bases and 0 bases, with 16 bases remaining between them. The V gene's germline CDR1 is MNHEY and CDR2 SVGAGI.

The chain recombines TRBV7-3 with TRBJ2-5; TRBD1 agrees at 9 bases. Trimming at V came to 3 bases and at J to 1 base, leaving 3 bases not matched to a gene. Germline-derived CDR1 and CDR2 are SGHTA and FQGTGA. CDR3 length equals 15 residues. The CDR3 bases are TGTGCCAGCAGCTTGACAGGGGGGTCCCAAGAGACCCAGTACTTC. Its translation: CASSLTGGSQETQYF.